The next 27 T cell receptor beta chains were all read from a single sample in a study of blood T cell repertoires in COVID-19. Assay: immunoSEQ multiplex PCR; the TCRdb copy retains only in-frame clones and omits some. There are a few hundred thousand clones in the sample; less than 90% occur only once, and more than 1% lies in the top ten. The sequenced material came from PBMCs or T cells enriched from blood (not recorded which). These receptors all stem from a woman in her twenties or thirties who had recovered from COVID-19.

V is TRBV30 and J is TRBJ1-1; a weak D match, TRBD1 (5 bases). Germline V gene data show CDR1 as GTSNPN and CDR2 as SVGIG (reference sequence). This CDR3 comprises 17 residues. Trimming cost V 4 bases and J 5 bases, with 26 bases left between them. The CDR3, as DNA: TGTGCCTGGAATCGTGGAGGGGAGGTTTGGTTTGGGACTGAAGCTTTCTTT. Translated, it gives CAWNRGGEVWFGTEAFF.

This clone was found a few times. The gene calls are TRBV5-1 and TRBJ2-2, with 7 bases that match TRBD1. Per germline, CDR1 SGHRS and CDR2 YFSETQ. This CDR3 contains 16 residues. The J segment lost 4 bases and the V segment lost 1 base, leaving 7 bases of the junction unmatched. The CDR3 nucleotides are TGCGCCAGCAGCTTGAACAAGGGGACAGCCACCGGGGAGCTGTTTTTT. The encoded protein is CASSLNKGTATGELFF.

This chain links TRBV30 with TRBJ1-2, with D uncertain. Trimming left V 5 bases short and J 8 bases short, with 9 bases between. The CDR3 totals 10 residues. From germline, CDR1 is GTSNPN and CDR2 SVGIG (reference sequence). This CDR3 is CAWGPGGYTF. CDR3 sequence (DNA): TGTGCCTGGGGACCTGGCGGCTACACCTTC.

The rearrangement links TRBV28 to TRBJ1-2, with TRBD1 as a possible D gene (5 bases). Germline CDR1 MDHEN, CDR2 SYDVKM. CDR3 length equals 12 residues. With 2 bases removed from V and 8 bases from J, the gap between germline ends came to 9 bases. The CDR3 spells CASSLQGIGYTF. The CDR3 DNA reads as TGTGCCAGCAGTTTACAGGGCATAGGCTACACCTTC.

On this clone: The sample holds other DNA sequences that translate to the same CDR3. The chain uses TRBV6-5 and TRBJ1-5; tentatively, D is TRBD1 (6 bases). The CDR3 contains 13 residues. V was shortened by 8 bases and J by 3 bases, with 11 bases between the two germline ends. The germline gives CDR1 MNHEY, CDR2 SVGAGI. The CDR3 nucleotides read TGTGCCAGCCGACAGGTTAACAATCAGCCCCAGCATTTT. Encoded protein: CASRQVNNQPQHF.

In this sample, this clone turned up once. The V call is TRBV18, the J call TRBJ1-5; D unclear. CDR1 is KGHSH, CDR2 LQKENI, per germline. The CDR3 contains 15 residues. V was trimmed by 8 bases and J by 0 bases, leaving 14 bases between them. CDR3 DNA: TGTGCCAGCCGTCCCTCGATAGATAGCAATCAGCCCCAGCATTTT. Translating gives CASRPSIDSNQPQHF.

On this clone: The same CDR3 can be traced to other DNA sequences in this sample. The V and J genes are TRBV28 and TRBJ1-5; a possible D gene is TRBD1 (5 bases). Germline CDR1 reads MDHEN; CDR2 reads SYDVKM. The germline V and J ends were trimmed by 6 bases and 0 bases, with 12 bases remaining between them. CDR3 length: 15 residues. The CDR3 DNA reads TGTGCCAGCAGCTTGACGGGGGGTAGCAATCAGCCCCAGCATTTT. Translated: CASSLTGGSNQPQHF.

The chain links TRBV7-7 to TRBJ2-5; 9 nucleotides agree with TRBD1. The length of the CDR3 is 15 residues. Unmatched junction bases numbered 4, after V lost 1 base and J lost 4 bases. CDR1 SSHAT and CDR2 FNYEAQ come from the germline V gene (reference sequence). The CDR3 DNA reads TGTGCCAGCAGCTTAGGAGGGACAGGGAGAGAGACCCAGTACTTC. Its translation is CASSLGGTGRETQYF.

The V gene is TRBV10-2, the J gene TRBJ1-1; 8 nucleotides align to TRBD1. Germline V gene data show CDR1 as WSHSY and CDR2 as SAAADI. V gave up 4 bases and J gave up 0 bases; unmatched junction bases: 10. The CDR3 has 17 residues. For the CDR3, the DNA is TGCGCCAGCAGTGGGGACAGGAGAACAAACATGAACACTGAAGCTTTCTTT. This codes for CASSGDRRTNMNTEAFF.

This chain connects TRBV9 to TRBJ2-3; 11 bases are a match to TRBD2. V trimming: 4 bases; J trimming: 4 bases; junction bases outside the gene matches: 8. The germline CDR1 and CDR2 sequences are SGDLS and YYNGEE. CDR3 length: 16 residues. The CDR3 here is CASSRIAGGQADTQYF. The DNA of the CDR3 is TGTGCCAGCAGCCGGATAGCGGGGGGGCAGGCAGATACGCAGTATTTT.

The chain has TRBV2 and TRBJ1-1, with D possibly being TRBD1 (6 bases). The V gene's germline CDR1 is SNHLY and CDR2 FYNNEI. Trimming took off 4 bases at V and 11 bases at J, with 17 bases between the two ends. This CDR3 region has 13 residues. In DNA, the CDR3 is TGTGCCAGCAGTGGGGAGGGGGTGAAGTTGGCTTTCTTT. Protein: CASSGEGVKLAFF.

Concerning this clone: Other DNA sequences in the sample encode the same CDR3. The V and J genes are TRBV6-2 or TRBV6-3 and TRBJ2-3; 7 positions agree with TRBD1. The V and J ends lost 2 bases and 0 bases, in that order; junction bases with no gene match: 2. The germline CDR1 and CDR2 sequences are MNHEY and SVGEGT. This CDR3 comprises 15 residues. CDR3 DNA sequence: TGTGCCAGCAGTTACCGGGACAGAAGCACAGATACGCAGTATTTT. Its protein is CASSYRDRSTDTQYF.

The gene calls are TRBV7-9 and TRBJ2-5; D perhaps matches TRBD1 (6 bases). CDR3 length: 15 amino acids. Germline V lookup: CDR1 SEHNR, CDR2 FQNEAQ (reference sequence). V lost 3 bases and J 2 bases, leaving 13 bases between the germline ends. The CDR3 DNA reads TGTGCCAGCAGCTTGCAGTTTGGACAGCAAGAGACCCAGTACTTC. The encoded protein is CASSLQFGQQETQYF.

Concerning this clone: An end of the junction does not agree with germline; a read error may underlie this. The gene calls are TRBV2 and TRBJ1-1, with D unresolved. The CDR3 is made up of 13 amino acids. CDR1 SNHLY and CDR2 FYNNEI come from the germline V gene. In DNA, the CDR3 is TGTGCCAGCAGTGAGTGGGCCCCATCTGAGGCTTTCTTT. Encoded protein: CASSEWAPSEAFF.

The table lists this clone with a count of one. The chain has TRBV4-3 and TRBJ2-2, with no clear D. The ends were cut back, 0 bases at V and 8 bases at J, with 10 bases in the middle. CDR3 length equals 14 residues. Germline assignment: CDR1 LGHNA and CDR2 YSLEER. The CDR3 DNA reads as TGCGCCAGCAGCCAAGATAGGCGCGGAGGGGAGCTGTTTTTT. It yields the protein CASSQDRRGGELFF.

The chain joins TRBV27 to TRBJ1-2; 7 bases match TRBD1. The CDR3 consists of 13 residues. CDR1 MNHEY and CDR2 SMNVEV come from the germline V gene (reference sequence). Trimming at V came to 6 bases and at J to 4 bases, leaving 5 bases not matched to a gene. The CDR3 spells CASRSQGIYGYTF. The CDR3, as DNA: TGTGCCAGCAGATCACAGGGGATCTATGGCTACACCTTC.

This chain connects TRBV21-1 to TRBJ1-1; no check of the table's D call, TRBD1, against the DNA was made. TRBV21-1 represents a pseudogene. This CDR3 is built from 17 residues. DNA of the CDR3: TGTGCCAGCATCACCGGAGGGACAGGCCCTATGAACACTGAAGCTTTCTTT. It specifies CASITGGTGPMNTEAFF.

V usage is TRBV6-2 or TRBV6-3 and J usage is TRBJ2-7; 8 nucleotides match TRBD1. With 0 bases clipped from V and 2 bases from J, the junction kept 3 bases outside the gene matches. The CDR3 extends over 15 amino acids. Germline V gives CDR1 MNHEY, CDR2 SVGEGT. The CDR3 loop is CASSYSPTGAYEQYF. The DNA of the CDR3 is TGTGCCAGCAGTTACTCCCCGACAGGGGCCTACGAGCAGTACTTC.

The V gene is TRBV5-1, the J gene TRBJ2-3; 9 bases are a match to TRBD2. The CDR3 is 15 residues long. Germline assignment: CDR1 SGHRS and CDR2 YFSETQ. The V segment lost 3 bases and the J segment 1 base; nucleotides outside the gene matches: 3. Here the CDR3 DNA reads TGCGCCAGCAGCTGGGCGGGGGGGCGCACAGATACGCAGTATTTT. Translating gives CASSWAGGRTDTQYF.

V usage is TRBV14 and J usage is TRBJ1-1; 7 nucleotides agree with TRBD1. V was clipped by 4 bases and J by 11 bases; unmatched bases: 10. The CDR3 contains 13 residues. CDR1 SGHDN and CDR2 FVKESK come from the germline V gene. CDR3 loop: CASSPLDRQTAFF. DNA for the CDR3: TGTGCCAGCAGCCCCTTGGACAGGCAGACGGCTTTCTTT.

The chain recombines TRBV29-1 with TRBJ2-3; 12 bases match TRBD2. CDR1 and CDR2 from the germline V gene are SQVTM and ANQGSEA. Trimming removed 1 base from V and 0 bases from J; junction bases left unmatched: 2. There are 16 residues in the CDR3. The CDR3 is CSVEGGLAGSTDTQYF. CDR3 nucleotide sequence: TGCAGCGTTGAAGGGGGACTAGCGGGTAGCACAGATACGCAGTATTTT.

To note about this clone: The sample has other DNA sequences that encode this CDR3 too. The J gene is TRBJ1-6, the V gene TRBV5-1; D is possibly TRBD1 (5 bases). The CDR3 is 14 residues long. Germline V gene data show CDR1 as SGHRS and CDR2 as YFSETQ. Trimming cost V 0 bases and J 7 bases, with 8 bases left between them. The CDR3 DNA reads TGCGCCAGCAGCTTGGGTCAGGGCAATTCACCCCTCCACTTT. This codes for CASSLGQGNSPLHF.

The J gene is TRBJ2-6, the V gene TRBV5-4; TRBD2 matches at 9 bases. V trimming: 5 bases; J trimming: 0 bases; junction bases outside the gene matches: 9. CDR1 and CDR2 (germline): SGHNT, YYREEE (reference sequence). The CDR3 has 18 amino acids. The CDR3 here is CASSGKRGDLSGANVLTF. The CDR3 DNA reads TGTGCCAGCAGTGGGAAGCGGGGGGACCTCTCTGGGGCCAACGTCCTGACTTTC.

The chain links TRBV5-6 to TRBJ1-1, with TRBD1 matching over 7 bases. The germline V gene has CDR1 SGHDT and CDR2 YYEEEE. The CDR3 runs 15 residues. J was trimmed by 0 bases and V by 3 bases; bases with no gene match: 5. The CDR3: CASSSLQGLNTEAFF. CDR3 coding DNA: TGTGCCAGCAGCTCACTACAGGGGCTGAACACTGAAGCTTTCTTT.

The rearrangement uses TRBV5-6 and TRBJ2-1; D unclear. Germline CDR1 is SGHDT and CDR2 is YYEEEE. V shed 1 base and J shed 3 bases, with 5 bases lying between them. The CDR3 runs 13 residues. The CDR3 DNA follows: TGTGCCAGCAGCTTGTGGCACTACAATGAGCAGTTCTTC. The encoded protein is CASSLWHYNEQFF.

The J gene is TRBJ1-3, the V gene TRBV19; D is undetermined. V lost 2 bases to trimming and J lost 8 bases, with 10 bases between them. Germline V gene data show CDR1 as LNHDA and CDR2 as SQIVND (reference sequence). CDR3 length: 13 residues. CDR3 sequence (DNA): TGTGCCAGTAGTATAATTCCGAGGGACACCATATATTTT. It encodes CASSIIPRDTIYF.

The chain couples TRBV6-1 to TRBJ2-2; D possibly corresponds to TRBD2 (7 bases). The CDR3 consists of 15 residues. V shed 3 bases and J shed 7 bases, with 15 bases lying between them. Per germline, CDR1 MNHNS and CDR2 SASEGT. The DNA of the CDR3 is TGTGCCAGCAGTGAGCGGGGGCCCCTAGGCGGGGAGCTGTTTTTT. Translation gives CASSERGPLGGELFF.